A single sample gave rise to the 9 T cell receptor beta chains below, sequenced in a study of neoadjuvant nivolumab and ipilimumab in lung cancer (dated by TCRdb to 2019 to 2021). The library came from the immunoSEQ multiplex PCR assay. As stored in TCRdb, this immuneACCESS dataset retains in-frame rearrangements with V and J assigned. A fraction of the clones does not appear; measured against another copy, unresolved V genes explain less than half of the discrepancy, and the remainder lacks a known reason. The sample includes tens of thousands of clones, with 75% to 85% observed a single time. Of the sample, 7.5% to 10% falls within the top ten clones. This specimen's time point label, per the study, means: at surgical resection after neoadjuvant nivolumab +/- ipilimumab. The source was tumor tissue, collected after neoadjuvant nivolumab, alone or with ipilimumab, at or shortly before surgery. Source of these receptors: an adult with non-small cell lung cancer.

This chain uses TRBV5-1 with TRBJ1-1; a weak D match, TRBD1 (5 bases). The CDR3 is 14 residues long. Trimming removed 3 bases from V and 7 bases from J, with 16 bases in between. CDR1 is SGHRS and CDR2 is YFSETQ in the germline V gene. CDR3 region: CASSSRWDGGEAFF. In DNA form, the CDR3 reads TGCGCCAGCAGCTCAAGATGGGACGGAGGTGAAGCTTTCTTT.

The gene calls are TRBV10-3 and TRBJ2-1; 7 bases are shared with TRBD2. Per the germline V gene, CDR1 is ENHRY and CDR2 is SYGVKD. V shed 4 bases and J 7 bases; nucleotides not matched to a gene: 7. The length of the CDR3 is 14 residues. CDR3 DNA sequence: TGTGCCATCAGTGTGTCGGGAGGTGGGAATGAGCAGTTCTTC. It is translated as CAISVSGGGNEQFF.

This chain links TRBV7-2 with TRBJ2-3; D may match TRBD1 or TRBD2 (5 bases each). This CDR3 has 14 residues. V was trimmed by 5 bases and J by 0 bases, leaving 9 bases between them. Germline V CDR1 and CDR2: SGHTA, FQGNSA. CDR3 amino acids: CASSLRDSTDTQYF. CDR3 DNA: TGTGCCAGCAGCCTTCGGGACAGCACAGATACGCAGTATTTT. The full variable domain, completed using reference TRBV7-2 and TRBJ2-3, is GAGVSQSPSNKVTEKGKDVELRCDPISGHTALYWYRQSLGQGLEFLIYFQGNSAPDKSGLPSDRFSAERTGGSVSTLTIQRTQQEDSAVYLCASSLRDSTDTQYFGPGTRLTVL.

This chain links TRBV5-1 with TRBJ2-4; D unresolved. Germline assignment: CDR1 SGHRS and CDR2 YFSETQ. The CDR3 covers 15 residues. Trimming stripped 2 bases from V and 9 bases from J, with 18 bases between. CDR3 bases: TGCGCCAGCAGCTTTCGCTTCCCAGAAGGTGGCATTCAGTACTTC. Its protein is CASSFRFPEGGIQYF.

CDR3 in DNA: TGTGCCAGCACCCTGGGGGGGTTCCAAGAGACCCAGTACTTC. It specifies CASTLGGFQETQYF. The genes are TRBV11-3 and TRBJ2-5; 7 bases fit TRBD2. With V trimmed by 7 bases and J by 1 base, 6 bases remained unmatched. The CDR3 consists of 14 residues. The V gene's germline CDR1 is SGHNT and CDR2 YENEEA.

This clone has a single count. The CDR3 sequence is CSVEANGELFF. As DNA, the CDR3 is TGCAGCGTTGAAGCCAACGGGGAGCTGTTTTTT. This chain joins TRBV29-1 and TRBJ2-2, with D unresolved. This CDR3 is built from 11 residues. CDR1 is SQVTM and CDR2 is ANQGSEA in the germline V gene. The germline V and J ends were trimmed by 1 base and 7 bases, with 4 bases remaining between them.

This chain joins TRBV11-1 and TRBJ1-2; possibly TRBD1 for D (5 bases). This CDR3 region has 14 residues. V was trimmed by 1 base and J by 4 bases, leaving 10 bases between them. Germline lookup yields CDR1 SGHAT and CDR2 FQDESV (reference sequence). CDR3: CASSLVGGAYGYTF. The CDR3 bases are TGTGCCAGCAGCTTAGTAGGAGGGGCCTATGGCTACACCTTC.

This rearrangement joins TRBV30 to TRBJ2-1, with 9 bases identical to TRBD1. The junction had 17 bases not matched to a gene; V was cut back by 8 bases and J by 9 bases. The length of the CDR3 is 15 residues. The germline CDR1 and CDR2 sequences are GTSNPN and SVGIG (reference sequence). CDR3 nucleotide sequence: TGTGCCCAGAACCCGGGACAGGGTCTCTCCCGTGAGCAGTTCTTC. Protein: CAQNPGQGLSREQFF.

The chain recombines TRBV11-3 with TRBJ2-1; D not resolved. V gave up 1 base and J gave up 4 bases, with 5 bases separating them. The CDR3 totals 13 residues. CDR1 is SGHNT and CDR2 is YENEEA in the germline V gene. The chain's CDR3 is CASSLVSYNEQFF. The CDR3 nucleotides read TGTGCCAGCAGCTTAGTCTCATACAATGAGCAGTTCTTC.